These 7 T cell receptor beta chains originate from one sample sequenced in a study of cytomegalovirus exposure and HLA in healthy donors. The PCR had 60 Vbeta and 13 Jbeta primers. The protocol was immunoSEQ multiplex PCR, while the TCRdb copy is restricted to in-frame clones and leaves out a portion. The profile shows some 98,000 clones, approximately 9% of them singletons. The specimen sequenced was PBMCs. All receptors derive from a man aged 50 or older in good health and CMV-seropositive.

The CDR3 protein is CASSAGTARDYGYTF. The CDR3 DNA reads as TGTGCCAGCAGCGCGGGGACAGCTCGGGACTATGGCTACACCTTC. V usage is TRBV5-6 and J usage is TRBJ1-2; 7 nucleotides agree with TRBD1. CDR3 length: 15 residues. V gave up 4 bases and J gave up 3 bases; unmatched junction bases: 9. Germline loops: CDR1 SGHDT, CDR2 YYEEEE.

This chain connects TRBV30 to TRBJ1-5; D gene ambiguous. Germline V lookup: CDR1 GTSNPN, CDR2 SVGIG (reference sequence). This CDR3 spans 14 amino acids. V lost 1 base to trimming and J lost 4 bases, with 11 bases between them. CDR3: CAWSGYSHNQPQHF. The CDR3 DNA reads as TGTGCCTGGAGTGGTTACAGCCATAATCAGCCCCAGCATTTT.

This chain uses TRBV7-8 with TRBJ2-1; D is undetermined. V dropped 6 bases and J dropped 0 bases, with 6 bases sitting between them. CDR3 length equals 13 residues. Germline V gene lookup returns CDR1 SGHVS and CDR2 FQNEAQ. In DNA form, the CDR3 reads TGTGCCAGCAGGCTAAGCTCCTACAATGAGCAGTTCTTC. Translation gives CASRLSSYNEQFF.

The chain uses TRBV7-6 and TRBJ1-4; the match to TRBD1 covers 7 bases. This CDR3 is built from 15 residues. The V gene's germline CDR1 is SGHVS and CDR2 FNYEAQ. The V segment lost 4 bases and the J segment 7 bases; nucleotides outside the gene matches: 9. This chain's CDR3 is CASSSTGDESEKLFF. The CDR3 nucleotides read TGTGCCAGCAGCTCCACAGGGGATGAAAGTGAAAAACTGTTTTTT.

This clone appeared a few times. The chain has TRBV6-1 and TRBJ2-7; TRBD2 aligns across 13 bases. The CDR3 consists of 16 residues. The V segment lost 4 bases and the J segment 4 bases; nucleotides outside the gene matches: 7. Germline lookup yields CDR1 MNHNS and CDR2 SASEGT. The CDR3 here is CASSVGLAGVSYEQYF. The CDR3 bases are TGTGCCAGCAGTGTTGGACTAGCGGGAGTTTCGTACGAGCAGTACTTC.

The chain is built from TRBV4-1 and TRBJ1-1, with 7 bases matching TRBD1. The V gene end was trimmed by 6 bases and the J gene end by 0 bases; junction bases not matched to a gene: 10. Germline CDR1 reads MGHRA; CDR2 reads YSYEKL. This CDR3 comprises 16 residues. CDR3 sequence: CASRSGTDNMNTEAFF. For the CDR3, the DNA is TGCGCCAGCAGGTCCGGGACAGATAACATGAACACTGAAGCTTTCTTT.

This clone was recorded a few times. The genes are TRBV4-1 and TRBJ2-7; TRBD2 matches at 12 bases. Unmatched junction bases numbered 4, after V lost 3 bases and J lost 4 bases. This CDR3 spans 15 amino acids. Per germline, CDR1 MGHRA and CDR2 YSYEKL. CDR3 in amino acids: CASSQTSGSIYEQYF. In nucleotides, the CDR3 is TGCGCCAGCAGCCAGACTAGCGGGAGTATTTACGAGCAGTACTTC.